The T cell receptor (beta chain) described here comes from a study of shared clonotypes between healthy human individuals. Study summary: Each donor's CD4 naive and CD4 memory cells filled three plates apiece, CD8 naive two, and CD8 memory one. General study findings and limits: Against clonotypes common to all four donors, non-shared ones had lower generation probabilities. An effect of sequencing depth on clonotype sharing among donors was expected.

V lost 6 bases and J lost 5; bases outside the gene matches: 10. The CDR3 is 15 amino acids. CDR1 is MNHEY and CDR2 is SVGAGI in the germline V gene. The assay was carried out at the deep level. Produced via immunoSEQ multiplex PCR; TCRdb's table is partial and in-frame only. The sample holds about 990,000 clones, 75% to 80% seen once. Comment on this clone: Its cognate antigen is unknown.

The material sequenced was memory CD4+ T cells from PBMCs. Subset meaning: CD45RA-negative fraction. This TCR was sampled from a man younger than 30 in good health. Some clones in this sample may be carry-over from other donors' samples. V and J are TRBV6-5 and TRBJ2-5; TRBD1 matches at 9 bases. CDR3 in DNA: TGTGCCAGCAGACCACAGGGGGCAGGGGTTGAGACCCAGTACTTC. It is translated as CASRPQGAGVETQYF.